The 21 T cell receptor beta chains below come from one sample, sequenced in a study of T cell responses to AZD1222 COVID-19 vaccine (dated by TCRdb to the early 2020s). Receptors were amplified or captured by the immunoSEQ multiplex PCR assay. Sourced from immuneACCESS, this table was stored by TCRdb with only in-frame sequences that have V and J called. A share of the clones is absent; for the studies checked, an unresolved V gene accounts for under half, and the remainder has no known explanation. In this sample the table shows over 120,000 clones, about 91% of which occur a single time. Of the sample, about 1.9% is held by the ten largest clones. In light of the paper, this sample's time point label describes: baseline before first vaccination. Specimen: peripheral blood, collected on day 0 of AZD1222 vaccination. Receptor source: an adult in good health.

The V and J genes are TRBV2 and TRBJ1-5; D is possibly TRBD1 (5 bases). In germline, CDR1 is SNHLY, CDR2 FYNNEI. The CDR3 is 16 residues long. Deletions cut 7 bases from V and 2 bases from J, with 18 bases between. The CDR3 sequence: CASIFRLGGGNQPQHF. CDR3 nucleotide sequence: TGTGCCAGCATTTTCCGACTCGGGGGTGGCAATCAGCCCCAGCATTTT.

The chain carries TRBV19 and TRBJ2-2; TRBD1 matches at 7 bases. The trim removed 6 bases at V and 7 bases at J, leaving 8 bases unmatched. There are 14 residues in the CDR3. Germline V lookup: CDR1 LNHDA, CDR2 SQIVND (reference sequence). DNA of the CDR3: TGTGCCAGTAGCCGTACAGGGGAGAACGGGGAGCTGTTTTTT. Translation gives CASSRTGENGELFF.

The chain couples TRBV24-1 to TRBJ2-7; D gene ambiguous. Deletions cut 4 bases from V and 9 bases from J, with 12 bases between. Germline loops: CDR1 KGHDR, CDR2 SFDVKD. There are 12 residues in the CDR3. CDR3 sequence reads: CATSDLPRGQYF. The CDR3 coding sequence is TGTGCCACCAGTGACCTCCCCCGTGGGCAGTACTTC.

V is TRBV10-3 and J is TRBJ2-5, with D unresolved. This CDR3 comprises 13 residues. The germline gives CDR1 ENHRY, CDR2 SYGVKD. V was shortened by 3 bases and J by 3 bases, with 8 bases between the two germline ends. CDR3 in DNA: TGTGCCATCAGTGAAGGGCGGAAAGAGACCCAGTACTTC. Residues: CAISEGRKETQYF.

The chain is built from TRBV2 and TRBJ1-6; D gene unclear. CDR1 and CDR2 from the germline V gene are SNHLY and FYNNEI. This CDR3 is built from 13 residues. V gave up 7 bases and J gave up 4 bases, with 8 bases separating them. The CDR3: CASMPEYNSPLHF. CDR3 bases: TGTGCCAGCATGCCAGAGTATAATTCACCCCTCCACTTT.

The chain employs TRBV20-1 and TRBJ1-3; D ambiguous. CDR1 DFQATT and CDR2 SNEGSKA come from the germline V gene (reference sequence). Trimming stripped 6 bases from V and 10 bases from J, with 13 bases between. The CDR3 is 11 residues long. The CDR3: CSAAPGGTIYF. CDR3 coding DNA: TGCAGTGCAGCCCCAGGAGGGACCATATATTTT.

CDR3 in amino acids: CASSLLSRAGNEKLFF. The CDR3 DNA follows: TGTGCCAGCAGTTTATTGTCCAGGGCAGGGAATGAAAAACTGTTTTTT. The chain recombines TRBV6-5 with TRBJ1-4; D might be TRBD1 (5 bases). V lost 4 bases, J lost 5 bases, and 17 bases lay in between. Germline V gene sequence: CDR1 MNHEY, CDR2 SVGAGI. The CDR3 has 16 amino acids.

The J gene is TRBJ1-5, the V gene TRBV7-6, with D perhaps TRBD1 (5 bases). The V gene lost 6 bases and the J gene lost 4 bases, with 22 bases spanning the gap. The CDR3 has 17 amino acids. CDR1 and CDR2 (germline): SGHVS, FNYEAQ. CDR3 sequence (DNA): TGTGCCAGCAGTCTAGGAAGAGGGGCAGGTCCGAATCAGCCCCAGCATTTT. Its protein product is CASSLGRGAGPNQPQHF.

J is TRBJ2-1 and V is TRBV11-2; 7 nucleotides agree with TRBD1. Germline V CDR1 and CDR2: SGHAT, FQNNGV. With 5 bases clipped from V and 0 bases from J, the junction kept 4 bases outside the gene matches. The CDR3 covers 15 residues. The CDR3, as DNA: TGTGCCAGCAGCCAGGACAGGAGCTCCTACAATGAGCAGTTCTTC. This sequence encodes CASSQDRSSYNEQFF.

The genes are TRBV10-1 and TRBJ2-3, with 9 bases matching TRBD1. This CDR3 has 16 residues. Germline CDR1 is WNHNN and CDR2 is SYGVQD (reference sequence). V lost 3 bases, J lost 3 bases, and 7 bases stayed unmatched. CDR3 in amino acids: CASSDSETGGTDTQYF. The CDR3 DNA sequence: TGCGCCAGCAGTGATTCAGAGACAGGGGGGACAGATACGCAGTATTTT.

The chain combines TRBV7-9 with TRBJ2-5; possibly TRBD1 or TRBD2 for D (5 bases each). V lost 3 bases and J lost 1, with 9 bases in between. CDR1 SEHNR and CDR2 FQNEAQ come from the germline V gene (reference sequence). The CDR3 runs 14 residues. CDR3 DNA sequence: TGTGCCAGCAGCTTGTGGGACGTCCAAGAGACCCAGTACTTC. Its protein is CASSLWDVQETQYF. The complete variable domain, with remaining parts taken from reference TRBV7-9 and TRBJ2-5, reads DTGVSQNPRHKITKRGQNVTFRCDPISEHNRLYWYRQTLGQGPEFLTYFQNEAQLEKSRLLSDRFSAERPKGSFSTLEIQRTEQGDSAMYLCASSLWDVQETQYFGPGTRLLVL.

CDR3 sequence reads: CASSTRGNSDSYTF. CDR3 bases: TGTGCCAGCAGCACCCGGGGGAACTCTGATAGCTACACCTTC. The J gene is TRBJ1-2, the V gene TRBV7-2, with a possible D match to TRBD1 (5 bases). The germline gives CDR1 SGHTA, CDR2 FQGNSA. The CDR3 sequence is 14 residues long. Trimming removed 5 bases at V and 9 bases at J, with 19 bases between.

V and J are TRBV7-9 and TRBJ1-1; D unclear. Germline CDR1 is SEHNR and CDR2 is FQNEAQ (reference sequence). V was clipped by 5 bases and J by 0 bases, with 7 bases between them. The CDR3 is 13 amino acids. The DNA for the CDR3 is TGTGCCAGCAGCGAGACTGTGAACACTGAAGCTTTCTTT. Its translation is CASSETVNTEAFF.

This rearrangement joins TRBV5-1 to TRBJ2-1; tentative D call: TRBD1 (5 bases). V was clipped by 6 bases and J by 3 bases, with 16 bases between them. CDR3 length equals 15 residues. The germline V gene has CDR1 SGHRS and CDR2 YFSETQ. This CDR3 is CASTLGDSFYNEQFF. As DNA, the CDR3 is TGCGCCAGCACCCTTGGAGACAGTTTCTACAATGAGCAGTTCTTC.

This chain connects TRBV27 to TRBJ1-6; D ambiguous. The CDR3 loop spans 14 amino acids. V was clipped by 6 bases and J by 5 bases, with 11 bases between them. The germline V gene has CDR1 MNHEY and CDR2 SMNVEV (reference sequence). Here the CDR3 reads CASRIGIDNSPLHF. CDR3 bases: TGTGCCAGCAGGATTGGCATTGATAATTCACCCCTCCACTTT.

This rearrangement joins TRBV15 to TRBJ2-1; possibly TRBD2 for D (5 bases). The germline CDR1 and CDR2 sequences are LNHNV and YYDKDF (reference sequence). V was trimmed by 2 bases and J by 5 bases, leaving 13 bases between them. The CDR3 consists of 15 residues. The CDR3 DNA sequence: TGTGCCACCAGCAGACAATCGGGGAAACACAATGAGCAGTTCTTC. This sequence encodes CATSRQSGKHNEQFF.

The J gene is TRBJ2-1, the V gene TRBV2, with no clear D. Germline V CDR1 and CDR2: SNHLY, FYNNEI. The V end was cut by 8 bases, the J end by 6 bases, with 8 bases between. The CDR3 has 11 residues. The CDR3 nucleotides are TGTGCCAGCTGCACGTTCAATGAGCAGTTCTTC. It translates to CASCTFNEQFF.

This clone has just one count. This chain links TRBV19 with TRBJ1-5, with 12 bases fitting TRBD1. Trimming cost V 5 bases and J 5 bases; bases outside gene matches: 1. The CDR3 has 14 amino acids. Germline assignment: CDR1 LNHDA and CDR2 SQIVND (reference sequence). The DNA for the CDR3 is TGTGCCAGTAGTGGGACAGGGGGCTATCAGCCCCAGCATTTT. This sequence encodes CASSGTGGYQPQHF.

CDR3 DNA: TGCGCCAGCAGCCCGGGACAGGGAACGAATTCACCCCTCCACTTT. This gives the protein CASSPGQGTNSPLHF. The rearrangement links TRBV5-1 to TRBJ1-6, with 9 bases that match TRBD1. The CDR3 has 15 amino acids. Trimming cost V 4 bases and J 7 bases; bases outside gene matches: 6. Germline V gives CDR1 SGHRS, CDR2 YFSETQ.

The rearrangement uses TRBV6-5 and TRBJ2-6; no reliable D call. Germline loops: CDR1 MNHEY, CDR2 SVGAGI. V lost 8 bases to trimming and J lost 0 bases, with 5 bases between them. The CDR3 covers 13 residues. The CDR3 region is CASERSGANVLTF. Written as DNA, the CDR3 is TGTGCCAGCGAGCGCTCTGGGGCCAACGTCCTGACTTTC.

V is TRBV6-5 and J is TRBJ1-1, with D unclear. Germline V gene data show CDR1 as MNHEY and CDR2 as SVGAGI. There are 15 residues in the CDR3. The V end was cut by 0 bases, the J end by 4 bases, with 12 bases between. CDR3 loop: CASSYSEPPFTEAFF. The CDR3, as DNA: TGTGCCAGCAGTTACTCGGAGCCGCCCTTCACTGAAGCTTTCTTT.